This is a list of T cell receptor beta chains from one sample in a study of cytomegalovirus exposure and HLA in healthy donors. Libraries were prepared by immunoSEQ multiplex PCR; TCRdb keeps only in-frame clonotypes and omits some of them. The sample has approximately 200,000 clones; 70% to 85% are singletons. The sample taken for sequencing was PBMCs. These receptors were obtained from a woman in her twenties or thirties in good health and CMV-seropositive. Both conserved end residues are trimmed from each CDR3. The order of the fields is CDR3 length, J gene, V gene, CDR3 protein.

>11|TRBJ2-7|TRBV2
ASRQGPSYEQY
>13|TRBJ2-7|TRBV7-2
ASSLAQGLYYEQY
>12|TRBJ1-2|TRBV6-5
ASSQGIINYGYT
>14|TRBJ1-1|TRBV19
ASSMLKGQGKTEAF
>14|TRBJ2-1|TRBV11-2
ASSLGGTGSFNEQF
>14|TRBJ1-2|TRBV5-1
ASSLEGSFGGLGYT
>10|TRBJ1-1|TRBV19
ASGVLRTEAF
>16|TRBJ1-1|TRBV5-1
ASSLGNLRTGTNTEAF
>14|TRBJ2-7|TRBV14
ASSLEGQTLYYEQY
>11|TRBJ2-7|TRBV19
ASSAQVAYEQY
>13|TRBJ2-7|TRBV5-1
ASSLFLEGSREQY
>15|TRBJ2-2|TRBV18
ASSPGTSKPNTGELF
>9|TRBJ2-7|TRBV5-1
ASSSGYEQY
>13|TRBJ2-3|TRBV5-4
ASRTDSPATDTQY
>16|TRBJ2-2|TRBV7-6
ASSLGIRGTVDAGELF
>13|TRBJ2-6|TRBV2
ASKRQGSGANVLT
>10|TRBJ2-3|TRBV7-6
ASSSPGTGQY
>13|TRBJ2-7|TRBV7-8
ASSFTPGQYYEQY
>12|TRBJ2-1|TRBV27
ASKMEAGVDEQF
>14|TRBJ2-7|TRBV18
ASSPKGGGYSYEQY
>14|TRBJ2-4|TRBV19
ASSAGPKDFKNIQY
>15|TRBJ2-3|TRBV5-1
ASSPNPRVSSTDTQY
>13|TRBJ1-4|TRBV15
ATSRDRSTNEKLF
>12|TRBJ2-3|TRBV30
AWSSGTGGDTQY
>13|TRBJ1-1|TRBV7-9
ASRPPGQVNTEAF
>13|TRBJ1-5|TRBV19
ASIDRGLSNQPQH
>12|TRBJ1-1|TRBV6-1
ASNDRGMNTEAF
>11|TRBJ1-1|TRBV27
ASSLSAAGQAF
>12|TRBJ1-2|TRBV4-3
ASSREWTGYGYT
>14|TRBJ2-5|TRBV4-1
ASSQLDRGLSETQY
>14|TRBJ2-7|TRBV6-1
ASSVGTSQSSYEQY
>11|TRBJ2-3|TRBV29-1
SVESGSADTQY
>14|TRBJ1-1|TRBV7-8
ASSPHRGRRDTEAF
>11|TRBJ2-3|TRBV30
AWSATNRYTQY
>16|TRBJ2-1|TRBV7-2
ASTSSAGGAISYNEQF
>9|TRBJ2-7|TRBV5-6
ASSLQYEQY
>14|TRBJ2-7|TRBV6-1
ASSGLAGGPSYEQY
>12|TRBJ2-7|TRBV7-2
ASSTYDRGHEQY
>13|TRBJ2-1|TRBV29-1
SVEGGGGPYNEQF
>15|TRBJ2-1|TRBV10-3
AISFGLAGSSYNEQF
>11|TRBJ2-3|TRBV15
ATSSPLSDTQY
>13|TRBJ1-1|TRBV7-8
ASSHTRTANTEAF
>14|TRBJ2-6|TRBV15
ATSRGAVEGAGVLT